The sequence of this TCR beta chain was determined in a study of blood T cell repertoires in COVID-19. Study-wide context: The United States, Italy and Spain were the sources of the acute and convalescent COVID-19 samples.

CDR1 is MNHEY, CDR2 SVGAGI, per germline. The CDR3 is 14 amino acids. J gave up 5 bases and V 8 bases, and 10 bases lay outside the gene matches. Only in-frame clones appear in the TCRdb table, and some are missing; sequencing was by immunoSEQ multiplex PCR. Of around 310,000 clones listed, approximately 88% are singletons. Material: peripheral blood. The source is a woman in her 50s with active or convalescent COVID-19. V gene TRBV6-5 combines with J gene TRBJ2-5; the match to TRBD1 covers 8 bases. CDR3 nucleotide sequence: TGTGCCAGCCGGGCAGGGGGCTTGAGGGAGACCCAGTACTTC. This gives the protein CASRAGGLRETQYF.